These T cell receptor beta chains were read from a single sample in a study of blood T cell repertoires in COVID-19. Profiled with immunoSEQ multiplex PCR; TCRdb holds only in-frame clones, not every one. The sample carries 200,000 to 300,000 clones, nearly 95% recorded once. The sample was peripheral blood. The receptors originated from a man between 25 and 39 years old with COVID-19, enrolled during active disease. Each CDR3 is given with its conserved first and last residue. The order of the fields is J gene, V gene, D gene, clone size, CDR3 DNA, CDR3 protein. A D gene is named only where the DNA matches it firmly. The size entry is marked missing in some rows and otherwise reads once, few, many or a size class.

>TRBJ1-2|TRBV12-3/TRBV12-4|-|-
TGTGCCAGCAGTTTGGGGGGGAACGGCTACACCTTC
CASSLGGNGYTF
>TRBJ1-5|TRBV15|-|-
TGTGCCACCGCCACCGGGGTCGGTCAGCCCCAGCATTTT
CATATGVGQPQHF
>TRBJ1-2|TRBV4-1|TRBD1|-
TGCGCCAGCAGCCAAGACCCAACAGGGGGCGATCGGTATGGCTACACCTTC
CASSQDPTGGDRYGYTF
>TRBJ1-2|TRBV6-1|-|-
TGTGCCAGCAGTGAACTCGGGACACCAGATTATGGCTACACCTTC
CASSELGTPDYGYTF
>TRBJ2-3|TRBV5-6|-|-
TGTGCCAGCAGCTTTGGGAGGATTGGCTCACGCACAGATACGCAGTATTTT
CASSFGRIGSRTDTQYF
>TRBJ2-2|TRBV6-5|TRBD1|-
TGTGCCAGCAGTTTCCCGGGACAGGGGGCTCCCGGGGAGCTGTTTTTT
CASSFPGQGAPGELFF
>TRBJ1-2|TRBV6-5|-|-
TGTGCCAGCACCCGAGGAGGGAATTTGGGCTACACCTTC
CASTRGGNLGYTF
>TRBJ1-1|TRBV4-1|-|-
TGCGCCAGCAGCCCTGGACAGACAAACACTGAAGCTTTCTTT
CASSPGQTNTEAFF
>TRBJ1-3|TRBV4-1|-|-
TGCGCCAGCAGCCAAGAAGCAGGGTTAGGAAACACCATATATTTT
CASSQEAGLGNTIYF
>TRBJ2-7|TRBV28|TRBD1|-
TGTGCCAGCAGCCTTAACCGACAGGGGGCGAGGGACGAGCAGTACTTC
CASSLNRQGARDEQYF
>TRBJ2-6|TRBV30|TRBD1|-
TGTGCCGGGACAGGGGGGTCTGGGGCCAACGTCCTGACTTTC
CAGTGGSGANVLTF
>TRBJ2-5|TRBV18|-|-
TGTGCCAGCTCACCGAGTTCCGGGGAGACCCAGTACTTC
CASSPSSGETQYF
>TRBJ2-5|TRBV3-1/TRBV3-2|TRBD2|-
TGTGCCAGCAGCCCTCCCTCCACCGGGACTAAATACATCCAAGAGACCCAGTACTTC
CASSPPSTGTKYIQETQYF
>TRBJ1-6|TRBV3-1/TRBV3-2|TRBD1|-
TGTGCCAGCAGCCAAGGAACCGGGACAGGGCCTTCACCCCTCCACTTT
CASSQGTGTGPSPLHF
>TRBJ1-5|TRBV9|-|-
TGTGCCAGCAGCGTAGGGGGAAGGGAGATTGATCAGCCCCAGCATTTT
CASSVGGREIDQPQHF
>TRBJ2-3|TRBV29-1|-|-
TGCAGCGCTCAAAGGGGGGACAGTTCTAGCACAGATACGCAGTATTTT
CSAQRGDSSSTDTQYF
>TRBJ1-2|TRBV19|-|-
TGTGCCAGTAGTATATCTCTGTCAGTAAGATATGGCTACACCTTC
CASSISLSVRYGYTF
>TRBJ1-6|TRBV6-5|-|-
TGTGCCAGCAGTTCCCCCGGGGTCTCCCGCTCACCCCTCCACTTT
CASSSPGVSRSPLHF
>TRBJ2-2|TRBV5-1|-|-
TGCGCCAGCAGCTTGACAGGACAACAGAACACCGGGGAGCTGTTTTTT
CASSLTGQQNTGELFF
>TRBJ2-3|TRBV6-5|-|-
TGTGCCAGCAGTCCCTATACTAAAAGCACAGATACGCAGTATTTT
CASSPYTKSTDTQYF
>TRBJ2-5|TRBV4-1|TRBD1|-
TGCGCCAGCAGCCAATCCCGGACAGGGAACCAAGAGACCCAGTACTTC
CASSQSRTGNQETQYF
>TRBJ1-2|TRBV7-9|-|-
TGTGCCAGCAGCTTAGCTGCGGGGGGAAACTATGGCTACACCTTC
CASSLAAGGNYGYTF
>TRBJ1-2|TRBV18|-|-
TGTGCCAGCTCGTCAAGGGGGTCGGGATATGGCTACACCTTC
CASSSRGSGYGYTF
>TRBJ1-4|TRBV11-2|-|-
TGTGCCAGCAGCTTAGAAGACGACAGGCATCTGTTTTTT
CASSLEDDRHLFF
>TRBJ2-1|TRBV5-4|-|-
TGTGCCAGCAGCTTGCCTAGCGTACGGAATGAGCAGTTCTTC
CASSLPSVRNEQFF
>TRBJ1-2|TRBV19|-|-
TGTGCCAGTAGTATAGACCGGACATTAAACTATGGCTACACCTTC
CASSIDRTLNYGYTF
>TRBJ2-5|TRBV7-3|TRBD2|once
TGTGCCACCCCCTCCGGTAGCGGGGGGAGGGAGACCCAGTACTTC
CATPSGSGGRETQYF
>TRBJ1-2|TRBV7-9|-|few
TGTGCCAGCAGCTTAGGCGCGGGCTACACCTTC
CASSLGAGYTF
>TRBJ2-2|TRBV7-9|TRBD2|-
TGTGCCAGCAGCTTTGGAGCGGGGGGGCTGACCACCGGGGAGCTGTTTTTT
CASSFGAGGLTTGELFF
>TRBJ2-5|TRBV6-5|TRBD2|few
TGTGCCAGCAGTCAATCGGGGGGCCAAGAGACCCAGTACTTC
CASSQSGGQETQYF
>TRBJ1-4|TRBV6-5|-|-
TGTGCCAGCACCTCGGGGGGGTCTAATGAAAAACTGTTTTTT
CASTSGGSNEKLFF